Below, one T cell receptor beta chain is given with its context. Its matching antigen is unknown. Germline loops: CDR1 SGHRS, CDR2 YFSETQ. This CDR3 is built from 14 residues. The V and J ends lost 6 bases and 1 base respectively, with 10 bases between them. This sample was included in a study of cytomegalovirus exposure and HLA in healthy donors. Study conclusions and caveats: Presence/absence analyses assumed roughly uniform sequencing depth across donors. As a later analysis showed, several of the most significant clusters appeared to be linked to common viral pathogens. When analyzed later, the rates of TCR association showed variation by HLA locus, with DRB1 the most and HLA-C the fewest. Within the data, a cluster of highly shared sequence variants was likely a sequencing artifact.

Researchers ran the PCR with 60 Vbeta and 13 Jbeta primers. This table comes from immunoSEQ multiplex PCR, and its TCRdb copy is limited to in-frame clones, with some not included. Of some 120,000 clones listed, 80% are singletons. This chain connects TRBV5-1 to TRBJ1-4; D is uncertain. The sequencing sample was made of PBMCs. The receptor's source is a man aged 40-55 years in good health and CMV-seronegative. Here the CDR3 reads CASKEDITNEKLFF. The CDR3 nucleotides are TGCGCCAGCAAGGAGGATATAACTAATGAAAAACTGTTTTTT.